These 22 T cell receptor beta chains came from one sample sequenced in a study of T cells in Graves' hyperthyroidism and ophthalmopathy. Amplified TCR beta CDR3 regions derived from RNA transcripts. The HTBI primer set was used in a first-round RT-PCR of the TCR CDR3. TCRdb processed the multiplex PCR reads anew with MiXCR; each CDR3 protein has one entry. The top ten hold more than 7% of the sample, which has about 540,000 distinct CDR3 sequences, 46% seen once. Sequenced input: peripheral blood or thyroid tissue (not recorded which). The origin of the receptors is a woman aged 18-30 years with Graves' hyperthyroidism.

The gene calls are TRBV11-1 and TRBJ1-1; D remains unclear. V dropped 11 bases and J dropped 6 bases, with 19 bases sitting between them. In germline, CDR1 is SGHAT, CDR2 FQDESV (reference sequence). The CDR3 sequence is 13 residues long. This CDR3 is CAWSGQPIAEAFF. The CDR3 bases are TGTGCCTGGAGTGGGCAGCCAATTGCTGAAGCTTTCTTT.

This clonotype has a count of ten or more. This chain uses TRBV15 with TRBJ1-2, with 7 bases identical to TRBD1. Germline V gene lookup returns CDR1 LNHNV and CDR2 YYDKDF (reference sequence). V lost 3 bases to trimming and J lost 5 bases; unmatched junction nucleotides: 6. This CDR3 comprises 14 residues. This CDR3 is CATSSPGTAYGYTF. CDR3 coding DNA: TGTGCCACCAGCAGTCCCGGGACAGCTTATGGCTACACCTTC.

This clonotype was seen repeatedly, ten times or more. The rearrangement links TRBV27 to TRBJ2-7; 8 bases match TRBD2. The CDR3 runs to 15 residues. V gave up 6 bases and J gave up 0 bases; unmatched junction bases: 7. Germline values: CDR1 MNHEY, CDR2 SMNVEV (reference sequence). The CDR3 region has the DNA TGTGCCAGCAGCAGAACCGGGACTAGCTCCTACGAGCAGTACTTC. The encoded protein is CASSRTGTSSYEQYF.

J is TRBJ2-1 and V is TRBV4-3; the D is unclear. Deletions cut 1 base from V and 9 bases from J, with 10 bases between. Germline assignment: CDR1 LGHNA and CDR2 YSLEER. The CDR3 is 13 residues long. The CDR3: CASSQVSGGEQFF. As DNA, the CDR3 is TGCGCCAGCAGCCAAGTGAGTGGCGGTGAGCAGTTCTTC.

The CDR3 region is CSLGTGGETQYF. In DNA, the CDR3 is TGCAGCCTCGGGACAGGGGGAGAGACCCAGTACTTC. The genes are TRBV29-1 and TRBJ2-5; 11 nucleotides align to TRBD1. CDR3 size: 12 residues. The trim removed 8 bases at V and 4 bases at J, leaving 3 bases unmatched. CDR1 is SQVTM, CDR2 ANQGSEA, per germline.

The V and J genes are TRBV19 and TRBJ2-2, with D possibly being TRBD1 (5 bases). Germline lookup yields CDR1 LNHDA and CDR2 SQIVND (reference sequence). The length of the CDR3 is 13 residues. V lost 4 bases and J lost 5, with 8 bases in between. CDR3 nucleotides: TGTGCCAGTAGTACAGGGTTTACCGGGGAGCTGTTTTTT. It translates to CASSTGFTGELFF.

This chain connects TRBV7-2 to TRBJ2-7; TRBD2 matches at 15 bases. Looked up from germline, CDR1 is SGHTA and CDR2 is FQGNSA. The CDR3 contains 17 residues. V shed 5 bases and J 5 bases; nucleotides not matched to a gene: 10. For the CDR3, the DNA is TGTGCCAGCAGCCTTCGGGGGGGACTAGCGGGAGGCCACGAGCAGTACTTC. Its translation: CASSLRGGLAGGHEQYF.

This clonotype was seen repeatedly, ten times or more. The chain recombines TRBV18 with TRBJ1-2; D remains ambiguous. The CDR3 consists of 15 residues. V was cut by 0 bases and J by 4 bases, with 12 bases left in between. Germline CDR1 reads KGHSH; CDR2 reads LQKENI. In DNA form, the CDR3 reads TGTGCCAGCTCACCACCAAACGGGGTGGTCTATGGCTACACCTTC. Residues: CASSPPNGVVYGYTF.

Comments on this clonotype: One junction end does not reproduce the germline sequence, and a read error may be involved. V gene TRBV7-7 combines with J gene TRBJ1-6, with TRBD1 matching 7 bases. Germline V gene data show CDR1 as SSHAT and CDR2 as FNYEAQ (reference sequence). This CDR3 contains 15 residues. The chain's CDR3 is CASSMGTVGNSPLHF. CDR3 DNA: TGTGCTAGCAGCATGGGGACAGTGGGTAATTCACCCCTCCACTTT.

This chain joins TRBV7-9 and TRBJ1-5, with 10 nucleotides matching TRBD1. The CDR3 extends over 16 amino acids. Germline CDR1 is SEHNR and CDR2 is FQNEAQ (reference sequence). V dropped 5 bases and J dropped 4; count of bases not matched to a gene: 8. In DNA, the CDR3 is TGTGCCAGCAGCCAAATTGCGGGACAGGGGAATCAGCCCCAGCATTTT. Translated: CASSQIAGQGNQPQHF.

As to this clonotype: Sequence at one end of the junction differs from germline and may be a read error. V is TRBV10-3 and J is TRBJ2-5, with TRBD1 identical over 7 bases. Germline lookup yields CDR1 ENHRY and CDR2 SYGVKD. The CDR3 runs 15 residues. The CDR3 region has the DNA TGTGCCACCAGTGATCCGGACAGGCCCAATCAGCCCCAGTACTTC. Protein product: CATSDPDRPNQPQYF.

V and J are TRBV29-1 and TRBJ2-2; D possibly corresponds to TRBD1 (6 bases). This CDR3 has 12 amino acids. The V gene lost 7 bases and the J gene lost 5 bases, with 11 bases spanning the gap. The V gene's germline CDR1 is SQVTM and CDR2 ANQGSEA. CDR3 residues: CSGTGMTGELFF. Here the CDR3 DNA reads TGCAGCGGCACAGGGATGACCGGGGAGCTGTTTTTT.

This clonotype occurred many times. The chain uses TRBV12-3 or TRBV12-4 and TRBJ1-2; TRBD1 is a possible D gene (5 bases). V dropped 1 base and J dropped 4 bases, with 13 bases sitting between them. The CDR3 has 15 residues. The CDR3 loop reads CASSLGAAGPYGYTF. CDR3 DNA: TGTGCCAGCAGTTTAGGGGCGGCAGGGCCCTATGGCTACACCTTC.

The gene calls are TRBV10-3 and TRBJ2-5, with D unclear. The length of the CDR3 is 14 residues. CDR1 ENHRY and CDR2 SYGVKD come from the germline V gene. V shed 2 bases and J shed 2 bases, with 9 bases lying between them. The CDR3 here is CAISENLAQETQYF. CDR3 coding DNA: TGTGCCATCAGTGAGAATTTGGCACAAGAGACCCAGTACTTC.

V is TRBV10-3 and J is TRBJ1-3, with 8 bases aligning to TRBD1. The CDR3 runs 18 residues. Unmatched junction bases numbered 9, after V lost 0 bases and J lost 2 bases. Germline CDR1 reads ENHRY; CDR2 reads SYGVKD. The CDR3 loop reads CAISESDREGGTGNTIYF. The CDR3 DNA reads as TGTGCCATCAGTGAGTCGGACAGGGAAGGGGGGACTGGAAACACCATATATTTT.

Regarding this clonotype: A junction boundary mismatches the germline segment, possibly from a read error. The rearrangement joins TRBV4-3 to TRBJ2-5, with D possibly TRBD2 on 7 matching bases. Germline values: CDR1 LGHNA, CDR2 YSLEER. The CDR3 loop spans 15 amino acids. CDR3 loop: CASSPYAGAQGTQYF. CDR3 coding DNA: TGCGCCAGCAGCCCCTACGCGGGGGCCCAAGGGACCCAGTACTTC.

This clonotype has only a few counts. The chain has TRBV7-3 and TRBJ2-7, with 7 bases identical to TRBD2. The V and J ends lost 2 bases and 5 bases, in that order; junction bases with no gene match: 3. The CDR3 is 13 residues long. From germline, CDR1 is SGHTA and CDR2 FQGTGA. This CDR3 reads CASSLAGVDEQYF. CDR3 nucleotide sequence: TGTGCCAGCAGCTTAGCGGGGGTAGACGAGCAGTACTTC. The whole variable domain, remainder taken from reference TRBV7-3 and TRBJ2-7, is GAGVSQTPSNKVTEKGKYVELRCDPISGHTALYWYRQSLGQGPEFLIYFQGTGAADDSGLPNDRFFAVRPEGSVSTLKIQRTERGDSAVYLCASSLAGVDEQYFGPGTRLTVT.

CDR3 loop: CASSWDRASTEAFF. The CDR3 nucleotides are TGTGCCAGCAGCTGGGACAGGGCGTCAACTGAAGCTTTCTTT. V usage is TRBV7-9 and J usage is TRBJ1-1, with TRBD1 matching 9 bases. The CDR3 extends over 14 amino acids. Germline CDR1 SEHNR, CDR2 FQNEAQ (reference sequence). Trimming at V came to 4 bases and at J to 5 bases, leaving 5 bases not matched to a gene.

This clonotype has at least ten counts. The J gene is TRBJ1-1, the V gene TRBV13; D call uncertain. CDR1 PRHDT and CDR2 FYEKMQ come from the germline V gene (reference sequence). The V end lost 4 bases, the J end lost 11 bases, and 11 bases lay between the germline ends. The CDR3 covers 11 residues. The CDR3 DNA is TGTGCCAGCAGCTCAAGTTCGAAGGCTTTCTTT. Translating it yields CASSSSSKAFF.

The table lists this clonotype with a count of one. V and J are TRBV7-2 and TRBJ1-1, with TRBD1 matching over 8 bases. The CDR3 has 17 residues. The V gene's germline CDR1 is SGHTA and CDR2 FQGNSA. Trimming removed 3 bases from V and 3 bases from J; junction bases left unmatched: 12. This chain's CDR3 is CASSLISNRGGHTEAFF. The CDR3 coding sequence is TGTGCCAGCAGCTTGATTTCCAACAGGGGGGGACACACTGAAGCTTTCTTT.

As to this clonotype: In this CDR3 the conserved last residue, phenylalanine or tryptophan, is missing, so a read error is likely. No DNA is shown, since the ends of the CDR3 on it are uncertain; the CDR3 is the one TCRdb lists. The genes are TRBV19 and TRBJ1-4. The germline CDR1 and CDR2 sequences are LNHDA and SQIVND (reference sequence). 8 amino acids form the CDR3, both terminal residues included. The CDR3 protein is CATFSGRG.

At least ten counts were recorded for this clonotype. The CDR3 sequence is CASSQGWGQARTGELFF. In DNA, the CDR3 is TGTGCCAGCAGCCAAGGCTGGGGGCAGGCAAGGACCGGGGAGCTGTTTTTT. The V call is TRBV14, the J call TRBJ2-2, with TRBD1 as a possible D gene (6 bases). This CDR3 has 17 residues. CDR1 is SGHDN, CDR2 FVKESK, per germline. V lost 1 base and J lost 5, with 17 bases in between.